The 16 T cell receptor beta chains presented below share a single source sample, sequenced in a study of control samples from healthy donors and cancer patients. Some clones are missing from TCRdb's copy, which holds only in-frame ones; the method was immunoSEQ multiplex PCR. The sample lists 97,000 or so clones, just over 90% seen once, with roughly 2.5% in the top ten. The sequenced sample was blood. These receptors were taken from a woman between 18 and 29 years old in good health.

The chain is built from TRBV28 and TRBJ2-7; tentative D call: TRBD1 (5 bases). Trimming left V 5 bases short and J 2 bases short, with 13 bases between. Looked up from germline, CDR1 is MDHEN and CDR2 is SYDVKM. The CDR3 contains 14 residues. The CDR3 region has the DNA TGTGCCAGCAGTATCAGCCCAGGGACCTACGAGCAGTACTTC. This sequence encodes CASSISPGTYEQYF. The full variable domain, rest sourced from reference TRBV28 and TRBJ2-7, is DVKVTQSSRYLVKRTGEKVFLECVQDMDHENMFWYRQDPGLGLRLIYFSYDVKMKEKGDIPEGYSVSREKKERFSLILESASTNQTSMYLCASSISPGTYEQYFGPGTRLTVT.

A few counts support this clone. The rearrangement links TRBV6-2 or TRBV6-3 to TRBJ1-1; a possible D gene is TRBD1 (5 bases). The CDR3 contains 12 residues. Trimming stripped 1 base from V and 12 bases from J, with 12 bases between. The germline gives CDR1 MNHEY, CDR2 SVGEGT. CDR3 in DNA: TGTGCCAGCAGTTACTTCTCAGGGAGGACTTTCTTT. Translated, it gives CASSYFSGRTFF.

The chain has TRBV6-4 and TRBJ2-2; 7 bases line up with TRBD1. The CDR3 runs 16 residues. With V trimmed by 2 bases and J by 0 bases, 3 bases remained unmatched. Germline assignment: CDR1 MRHNA and CDR2 SNTAGT. CDR3 nucleotides: TGTGCCAGCAGTGACGGCCAGGGGGCGAACACCGGGGAGCTGTTTTTT. It yields the protein CASSDGQGANTGELFF.

The chain uses TRBV24-1 and TRBJ2-7; D remains ambiguous. CDR1 is KGHDR and CDR2 is SFDVKD in the germline V gene. The CDR3 has 12 amino acids. V shed 7 bases and J shed 2 bases, with 8 bases lying between them. As DNA, the CDR3 is TGTGCCACCAGCGCAGTGACCTACGAGCAGTACTTC. Translated, it gives CATSAVTYEQYF.

The chain has TRBV3-1 (or the pseudogene TRBV3-2) and TRBJ1-4; TRBD1 might be the D (6 bases). Trimming left V 5 bases short and J 4 bases short, with 14 bases between. The CDR3 contains 15 residues. The V gene's germline CDR1 is LGHDT and CDR2 YNNKEL (reference sequence). The CDR3 here is CASSSRQAFNEKLFF. CDR3 DNA: TGTGCCAGCAGCTCTAGACAGGCCTTTAATGAAAAACTGTTTTTT.

This clone was seen more than once but under ten times. V is TRBV10-3 and J is TRBJ1-2, with TRBD1 identical over 11 bases. The CDR3 has 13 amino acids. Germline V gene sequence: CDR1 ENHRY, CDR2 SYGVKD. V lost 8 bases to trimming and J lost 6 bases; unmatched junction nucleotides: 5. In DNA, the CDR3 is TGTGCCATCTCGGACAGGGGGCAAAATGGCTACACCTTC. Its translation: CAISDRGQNGYTF.

This chain links TRBV28 with TRBJ1-6; the D gene is possibly TRBD1 (6 bases). This CDR3 is 15 amino acids long. The V and J ends lost 2 bases and 8 bases respectively, with 13 bases between them. Germline CDR1 reads MDHEN; CDR2 reads SYDVKM. CDR3 amino acids: CASSLGGQGDSPLHF. Written as DNA, the CDR3 is TGTGCCAGCAGTTTAGGGGGGCAGGGAGATTCACCCCTCCACTTT. The full variable domain, its missing parts supplied by reference TRBV28 and TRBJ1-6, is DVKVTQSSRYLVKRTGEKVFLECVQDMDHENMFWYRQDPGLGLRLIYFSYDVKMKEKGDIPEGYSVSREKKERFSLILESASTNQTSMYLCASSLGGQGDSPLHFGNGTRLTVT.

The V and J genes are TRBV10-2 and TRBJ2-1; D perhaps matches TRBD2 (5 bases). The germline V and J ends were trimmed by 0 bases and 3 bases, with 9 bases remaining between them. In germline, CDR1 is WSHSY, CDR2 SAAADI. The CDR3 is 15 residues long. This chain's CDR3 is CASSESRGYYNEQFF. The CDR3 coding sequence is TGCGCCAGCAGTGAGTCCCGAGGGTACTACAATGAGCAGTTCTTC.

The chain links TRBV5-1 to TRBJ2-1, with 8 bases matching TRBD2. Trimming took 4 bases from V and 2 from J; bases not matched to a gene: 11. Per the germline V gene, CDR1 is SGHRS and CDR2 is YFSETQ. This CDR3 contains 17 residues. Here the CDR3 reads CASSPTLAGTAYNEQFF. As DNA, the CDR3 is TGCGCCAGCAGCCCGACTCTAGCGGGTACCGCCTACAATGAGCAGTTCTTC.

V and J are TRBV5-1 and TRBJ2-7, with 7 bases fitting TRBD1. Trimming at V came to 0 bases and at J to 0 bases, leaving 9 bases not matched to a gene. The length of the CDR3 is 17 residues. Germline V gene data show CDR1 as SGHRS and CDR2 as YFSETQ. The CDR3 DNA reads as TGCGCCAGCAGCTTGGCCTCGTTGGGACAGAGCTCCTACGAGCAGTACTTC. This gives the protein CASSLASLGQSSYEQYF.

This clone was detected a few times. This sequence joins TRBV6-2 or TRBV6-3 and TRBJ1-2; the match to TRBD1 covers 7 bases. Germline V gene lookup returns CDR1 MNHEY and CDR2 SVGEGT. The CDR3 has 14 residues. Trimming took 2 bases from V and 4 from J; bases not matched to a gene: 4. CDR3 sequence: CASSYPPGGYGYTF. The CDR3 DNA is TGTGCCAGCAGTTACCCGCCAGGGGGCTATGGCTACACCTTC.

This chain uses TRBV3-1 (or the pseudogene TRBV3-2) with TRBJ1-4; D is unclear. Germline CDR1 reads LGHDT; CDR2 reads YNNKEL (reference sequence). V was cut by 3 bases and J by 6 bases, with 5 bases left in between. The CDR3 is 12 amino acids. The CDR3, as DNA: TGTGCCAGCAGCCATTTGTATGAAAAACTGTTTTTT. Encoded protein: CASSHLYEKLFF.

V is TRBV9 and J is TRBJ2-3; 9 nucleotides line up with TRBD1. The CDR3 loop spans 17 amino acids. The ends lost 3 bases at V and 2 bases at J; junction bases unmatched: 10. Germline lookup yields CDR1 SGDLS and CDR2 YYNGEE. Written as DNA, the CDR3 is TGTGCCAGCAGCGGACGCGAGACAGGGGGGAACACAGATACGCAGTATTTT. Its protein is CASSGRETGGNTDTQYF.

This chain uses TRBV12-3 or TRBV12-4 with TRBJ2-1, with D perhaps TRBD1 or TRBD2 (5 bases each). The CDR3 sequence is 13 residues long. The germline V and J ends were trimmed by 3 bases and 6 bases, with 9 bases remaining between them. The CDR3: CASSFVGVNEQFF. DNA of the CDR3: TGTGCCAGCAGTTTCGTGGGGGTCAATGAGCAGTTCTTC.

The CDR3 sequence: CASSQDRYNYGYTF. CDR3 sequence (DNA): TGCGCCAGCAGCCAAGACAGGTATAACTATGGCTACACCTTC. The chain is built from TRBV4-3 and TRBJ1-2, with D unresolved. Trimming took 0 bases from V and 1 from J, leaving 6 bases between them. Germline CDR1 is LGHNA and CDR2 is YSLEER. This CDR3 has 14 amino acids.

Note on this clone: Compared with germline, one end of the junction differs, possibly owing to a read error. The gene calls are TRBV14 and TRBJ1-6; 7 nucleotides agree with TRBD1. Germline V gene lookup returns CDR1 SGHDN and CDR2 FVKESK. The CDR3 sequence is 19 residues long. For the CDR3, the DNA is TGTGCCAGCAGCCAAGATAGGGGGCGAGTTGGTGACTGGAATTCAGCCCTCCACTTT. Its protein is CASSQDRGRVGDWNSALHF.